The clone carrying this T cell receptor beta chain appeared many times. As yet, its antigen is unknown. TCRdb re-called the 5' RACE reads through MiXCR, storing one row per CDR3 protein. The sample carries 55,000 to 65,000 distinct CDR3 sequences, roughly 13% recorded once. Losses at the gene ends were 0 bases for V and 5 bases for J; bases not matched to a gene: 6. The CDR3 totals 15 residues. Germline CDR1 is SGHTA and CDR2 is FQGTGA. This entry is derived from a study of neurological immune-mediated disorders. Study-wide points: Sharing of CDR3 amino acid sequences among expanded clones across subjects was absent, suggesting private repertoires in all groups. The greatest TCR clonal expansion appeared in HTLV-1-associated myelopathy and the smallest, falling below healthy controls, in multiple sclerosis.

The source of this sequence is a woman in her sixties with HTLV-1-associated myelopathy (HAM/TSP). The sequenced sample was PBMCs. The genes are TRBV7-3 and TRBJ2-5, with 7 bases identical to TRBD1. CDR3 sequence (DNA): TGTGCCAGCAGCTTAACGGCAGACAGGGCGGAGACCCAGTACTTC. This translates into CASSLTADRAETQYF.